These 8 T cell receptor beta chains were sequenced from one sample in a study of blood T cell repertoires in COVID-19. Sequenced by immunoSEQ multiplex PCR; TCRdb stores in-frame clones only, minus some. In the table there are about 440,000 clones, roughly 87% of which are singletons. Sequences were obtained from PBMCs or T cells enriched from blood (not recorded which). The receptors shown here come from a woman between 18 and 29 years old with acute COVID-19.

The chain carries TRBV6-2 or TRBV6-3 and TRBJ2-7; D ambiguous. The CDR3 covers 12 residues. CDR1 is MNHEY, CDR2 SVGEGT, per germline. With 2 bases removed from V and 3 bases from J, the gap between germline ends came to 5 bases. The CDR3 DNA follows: TGTGCCAGCAGTTACCCGAGCTACGAGCAGTACTTC. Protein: CASSYPSYEQYF.

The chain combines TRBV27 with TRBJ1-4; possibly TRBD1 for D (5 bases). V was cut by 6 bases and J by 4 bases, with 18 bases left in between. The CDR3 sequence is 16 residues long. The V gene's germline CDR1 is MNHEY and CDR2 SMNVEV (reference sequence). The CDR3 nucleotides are TGTGCCAGCAGCCCATTGTTCACAGGTGTTAATGAAAAACTGTTTTTT. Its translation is CASSPLFTGVNEKLFF.

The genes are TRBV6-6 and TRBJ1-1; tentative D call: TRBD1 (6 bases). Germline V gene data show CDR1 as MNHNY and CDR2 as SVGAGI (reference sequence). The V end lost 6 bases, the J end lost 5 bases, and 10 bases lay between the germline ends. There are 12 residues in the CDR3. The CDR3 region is CASSYRETEAFF. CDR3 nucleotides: TGTGCCAGCAGCTACAGGGAGACTGAAGCTTTCTTT.

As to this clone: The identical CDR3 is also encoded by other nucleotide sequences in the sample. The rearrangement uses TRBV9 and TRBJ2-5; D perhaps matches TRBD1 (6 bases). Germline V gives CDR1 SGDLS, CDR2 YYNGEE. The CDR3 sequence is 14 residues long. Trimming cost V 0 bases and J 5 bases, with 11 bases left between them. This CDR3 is CASSVEGGRETQYF. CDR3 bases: TGTGCCAGCAGCGTAGAAGGGGGAAGGGAGACCCAGTACTTC.

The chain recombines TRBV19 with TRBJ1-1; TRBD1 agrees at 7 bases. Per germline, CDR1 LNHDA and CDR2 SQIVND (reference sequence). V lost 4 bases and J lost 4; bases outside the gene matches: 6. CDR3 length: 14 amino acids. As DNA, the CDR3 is TGTGCCAGTAGTACCCCAGGGGGTTTCACTGAAGCTTTCTTT. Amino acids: CASSTPGGFTEAFF.

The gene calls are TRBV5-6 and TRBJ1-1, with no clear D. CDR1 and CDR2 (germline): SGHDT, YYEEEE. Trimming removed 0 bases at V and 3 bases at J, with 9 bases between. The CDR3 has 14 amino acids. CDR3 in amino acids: CASSLADMDTEAFF. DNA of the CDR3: TGTGCCAGCAGCTTGGCAGACATGGACACTGAAGCTTTCTTT.

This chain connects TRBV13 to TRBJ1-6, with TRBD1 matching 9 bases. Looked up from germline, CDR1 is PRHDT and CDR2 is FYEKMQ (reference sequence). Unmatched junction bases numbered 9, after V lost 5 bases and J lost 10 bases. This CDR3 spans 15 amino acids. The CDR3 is CASSPYAGQGSPLHF. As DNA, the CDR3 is TGTGCCAGCAGCCCCTACGCAGGACAGGGGTCACCCCTCCACTTT.

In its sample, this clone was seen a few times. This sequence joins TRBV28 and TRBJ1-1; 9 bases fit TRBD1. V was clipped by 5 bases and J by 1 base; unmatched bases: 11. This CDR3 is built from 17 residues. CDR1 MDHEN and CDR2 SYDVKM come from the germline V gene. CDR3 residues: CASSPVWGTGWNTEAFF. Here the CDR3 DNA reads TGTGCCAGCAGTCCCGTTTGGGGGACAGGGTGGAACACTGAAGCTTTCTTT.